One sample yielded the 15 T cell receptor beta chains listed below, sequenced in a study of early T cells in non-severe SARS-CoV-2 infection (dated by TCRdb to the early 2020s). Libraries came from 5' RACE. The sequencer listed for this sample is NextSeq 500. Starting from the raw public reads, TCRdb applied fastp trimming at Q25, assembled clones with MiXCR and retained in-frame beta chains. Entries that share a CDR3 protein sequence are merged under the most common genes and DNA. This sample holds under 75,000 distinct CDR3 sequences; roughly 13% were observed only once. Around 9.9% of the sample belongs to the ten largest clones. The material sequenced was whole blood. The source of these receptors is an adult who was a healthcare worker with PCR-confirmed SARS-CoV-2 infection or an uninfected control (not recorded which).

This rearrangement joins TRBV6-6 to TRBJ1-5; D perhaps matches TRBD1 (5 bases). Germline assignment: CDR1 MNHNY and CDR2 SVGAGI (reference sequence). The CDR3 has 18 residues. Trimming removed 6 bases from V and 1 base from J, with 22 bases in between. DNA for the CDR3: TGTGCCAGCAGGCCCGGAGGCAGGGAAAATCGGAGCAATCAGCCCCAGCATTTT. Translated, it gives CASRPGGRENRSNQPQHF.

This clonotype was seen many times. The V call is TRBV24-1, the J call TRBJ1-1, with 7 bases matching TRBD1. J gave up 1 base and V 7 bases, and 2 bases lay outside the gene matches. The germline gives CDR1 KGHDR, CDR2 SFDVKD. The CDR3 is made up of 13 amino acids. The CDR3 bases are TGTGCCACCAGCCAGGGGGGGAACACTGAAGCTTTCTTT. This encodes CATSQGGNTEAFF.

The chain couples TRBV4-3 to TRBJ2-1; 9 bases match TRBD1. V dropped 0 bases and J dropped 2; count of bases not matched to a gene: 14. Germline assignment: CDR1 LGHNA and CDR2 YSLEER. The CDR3 runs 20 residues. In DNA form, the CDR3 reads TGCGCCAGCAGCCAAGAAGTCTTGTATCAAGGACAGGGGCCCTACAATGAGCAGTTCTTC. It encodes CASSQEVLYQGQGPYNEQFF.

The table lists this clonotype with many counts. V is TRBV9 and J is TRBJ2-1; 7 nucleotides align to TRBD1. Germline V gene sequence: CDR1 SGDLS, CDR2 YYNGEE. V shed 4 bases and J 2 bases; nucleotides not matched to a gene: 6. This CDR3 is built from 15 residues. The CDR3 protein is CASSSRTGTYNEQFF. In DNA form, the CDR3 reads TGTGCCAGCAGCTCCAGGACAGGAACCTACAATGAGCAGTTCTTC.

This clonotype has a count of ten or more. The chain uses TRBV7-9 and TRBJ2-5; D ambiguous. Looked up from germline, CDR1 is SEHNR and CDR2 is FQNEAQ (reference sequence). The V and J ends lost 2 bases and 2 bases respectively, with 6 bases between them. CDR3 length equals 13 residues. The chain's CDR3 is CASSLLVQETQYF. CDR3 nucleotide sequence: TGTGCCAGCAGCTTATTGGTACAAGAGACCCAGTACTTC.

This clonotype was detected a few times. One end of the junction does not line up with germline, which may come from a read error. The chain employs TRBV30 and TRBJ2-3; 12 nucleotides agree with TRBD2. Germline V gene lookup returns CDR1 GTSNPN and CDR2 SVGIG (reference sequence). The CDR3 spans 16 residues. DNA of the CDR3: TGTGCCTGGAGTGGTGGACTAGCGGGGTACACAGATACGCAGTGTTTT. Its translation: CAWSGGLAGYTDTQCF.

This clonotype was detected a few times. The chain couples TRBV7-3 to TRBJ2-6; 10 bases map to TRBD1. Germline V gene lookup returns CDR1 SGHTA and CDR2 FQGTGA. The J segment lost 1 base and the V segment lost 5 bases, leaving 8 bases of the junction unmatched. The CDR3 is made up of 18 amino acids. The chain's CDR3 is CASSTRRQGASGANVLTF. DNA for the CDR3: TGTGCCAGCAGCACCAGGAGACAGGGGGCTTCTGGGGCCAACGTCCTGACTTTC.

This sequence joins TRBV9 and TRBJ1-1; D gene unclear. This CDR3 has 13 amino acids. The V end lost 8 bases, the J end lost 11 bases, and 22 bases lay between the germline ends. Germline V lookup: CDR1 SGDLS, CDR2 YYNGEE. The CDR3 region has the DNA TGTGCCAGTGACCCTTTGGAAACACTGAATGCTTTCTTT. It translates to CASDPLETLNAFF.

In this sample, this clonotype turned up a few times. The chain has TRBV7-2 and TRBJ2-3; 8 positions agree with TRBD1. This CDR3 spans 15 amino acids. CDR1 and CDR2 from the germline V gene are SGHTA and FQGNSA. J was trimmed by 3 bases and V by 1 base; bases with no gene match: 3. As DNA, the CDR3 is TGTGCCAGCAGCTTAGGGACAGGGAGGACAGATACGCAGTATTTT. This codes for CASSLGTGRTDTQYF.

Notes on this clonotype: This may be a read error, as it is one base from a much larger clone. The J gene is TRBJ1-1, the V gene TRBV6-2 or TRBV6-3; D is ambiguous. Trimming left V 7 bases short and J 7 bases short, with 10 bases between. Germline-derived CDR1 and CDR2 are MNHEY and SVGEGT. The CDR3 length is 11 residues. The CDR3 DNA reads as TGTGCCAGCACCTTGGACGTTGAAGCTTTCTTT. The encoded protein is CASTLDVEAFF.

The CDR3 sequence is CAWSATGSSYNEQFF. CDR3 in DNA: TGTGCCTGGAGTGCGACAGGGAGCTCCTACAATGAGCAGTTCTTC. This chain joins TRBV30 and TRBJ2-1; 7 nucleotides align to TRBD1. The CDR3 is made up of 15 amino acids. The germline CDR1 and CDR2 sequences are GTSNPN and SVGIG (reference sequence). V shed 1 base and J 0 bases; nucleotides not matched to a gene: 3.

The V and J genes are TRBV4-3 and TRBJ2-7; possible D gene TRBD1, 6 bases. Trimming took 3 bases from V and 1 from J, leaving 10 bases between them. Germline V gene data show CDR1 as LGHNA and CDR2 as YSLEER. The CDR3 loop spans 14 amino acids. CDR3 DNA: TGCGCCAGCAGCCAGAATACAGGGTCCTACGAGCAGTACTTC. It translates to CASSQNTGSYEQYF.

This clonotype came up many times. The chain couples TRBV29-1 to TRBJ2-7; D possibly corresponds to TRBD2 (6 bases). The V and J ends lost 1 base and 3 bases respectively, with 13 bases between them. CDR1 and CDR2 from the germline V gene are SQVTM and ANQGSEA. The CDR3 consists of 14 residues. The CDR3 nucleotides read TGCAGCGTTGAAGGGACTACTGGACTCTACGAGCAGTACTTC. Translation gives CSVEGTTGLYEQYF.

This clonotype was counted between two and nine times. J is TRBJ2-7 and V is TRBV27; 13 nucleotides match TRBD2. V was pared by 3 bases and J by 5 bases, with 7 bases of the junction left unmatched. CDR1 MNHEY and CDR2 SMNVEV come from the germline V gene (reference sequence). The CDR3 runs 16 residues. CDR3 sequence reads: CASSFLTSGGINEQYF. The DNA of the CDR3 is TGTGCCAGCAGTTTCCTGACTAGCGGGGGGATCAACGAGCAGTACTTC.

This clonotype was counted between two and nine times. This rearrangement joins TRBV11-2 to TRBJ2-5, with D unclear. Trimming left V 0 bases short and J 5 bases short, with 13 bases between. The CDR3 is 15 residues long. The germline V gene encodes CDR1 SGHAT and CDR2 FQNNGV. This CDR3 is CASSLEVTVYETQYF. The CDR3 DNA is TGTGCCAGCAGCTTAGAAGTAACGGTTTACGAGACCCAGTACTTC.